Here is one T cell receptor (beta chain) with its context. Under the authors' procedure: Counts of nucleated cells, estimated from reference gene primer amplification, were obtained. Repertoires were generated with immunoSEQ multiplex PCR, while TCRdb's copy carries only in-frame clones and drops some. The DNA gave D and trimming, while V, J and clone size come from that table. The table includes roughly 400,000 clones, 85% to 90% detected once. The record originates from a study of blood T cell repertoires in COVID-19. CDR3 length: 15 residues. V was cut by 1 base and J by 4 bases, with 10 bases left in between. CDR1 and CDR2 from the germline V gene are SGHVS and FQNEAQ.

This chain uses TRBV7-8 with TRBJ2-2; TRBD2 might be the D (6 bases). The sequencing sample was made of PBMCs or T cells enriched from blood (not recorded which). The clonotype originates from a man aged 25 to 40 who had recovered from COVID-19. The CDR3 spells CASSLVHSGTGELFF. The CDR3 bases are TGTGCCAGCAGCTTAGTTCATAGCGGCACCGGGGAGCTGTTTTTT. Variable domain in full (rest from reference TRBV7-8 and TRBJ2-2): GAGVSQSPRYKVAKRGQDVALRCDPISGHVSLFWYQQALGQGPEFLTYFQNEAQLDKSGLPSDRFFAERPEGSVSTLKIQRTQQEDSAVYLCASSLVHSGTGELFFGEGSRLTVL.